Sequencing of this TCR beta chain was carried out in a study of cytomegalovirus exposure and HLA in healthy donors. This clone was seen more than once but under ten times. No antigen is known for it. The PCR used 60 Vbeta and 13 Jbeta primers. The protocol was immunoSEQ multiplex PCR, while the TCRdb copy is restricted to in-frame clones and leaves out a portion. The sample includes about 130,000 clones, 80% of them seen just once. Findings and caveats of the study: The majority of TCR sequences were rare, yet some public TCRs appeared in many donors.

The sequence was collected from a man between 40 and 49 years old in good health and CMV-seronegative. Material for sequencing was PBMCs.

CDR3 DNA: TGTGCCTGGAGTGGGTCGACTAGCAAGCAGTTCTTC. This translates into CAWSGSTSKQFF. The rearrangement joins TRBV30 to TRBJ2-1; TRBD2 aligns across 7 bases. Germline lookup yields CDR1 GTSNPN and CDR2 SVGIG (reference sequence). This CDR3 is built from 12 residues. Trimming at V came to 1 base and at J to 11 bases, leaving 5 bases not matched to a gene.